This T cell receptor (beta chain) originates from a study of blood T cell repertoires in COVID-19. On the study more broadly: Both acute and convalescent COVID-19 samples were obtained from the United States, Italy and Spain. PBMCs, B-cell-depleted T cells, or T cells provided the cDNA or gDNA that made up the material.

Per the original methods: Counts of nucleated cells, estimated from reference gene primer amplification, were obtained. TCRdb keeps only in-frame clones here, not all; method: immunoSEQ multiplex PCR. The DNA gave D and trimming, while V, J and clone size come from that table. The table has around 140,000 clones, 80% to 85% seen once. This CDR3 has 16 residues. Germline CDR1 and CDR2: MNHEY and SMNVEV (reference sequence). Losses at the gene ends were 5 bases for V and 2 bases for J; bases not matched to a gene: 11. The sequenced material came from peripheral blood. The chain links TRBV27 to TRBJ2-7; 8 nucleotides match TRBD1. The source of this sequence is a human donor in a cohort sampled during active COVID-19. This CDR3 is CASSPQLGQAPYEQYF. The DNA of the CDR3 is TGTGCCAGCAGTCCCCAACTGGGACAGGCCCCCTACGAGCAGTACTTC.